The 30 T cell receptor beta chains presented below share a single source sample, sequenced in a study of high-grade serous ovarian cancer treatment subgroups. Tumor samples were taken before definitive surgery or chemotherapy. Sequencing used immunoSEQ multiplex PCR; TCRdb keeps in-frame clones, though not all of them. The top ten clones hold just under 6.5% of a sample with roughly 15,000 clones, 70% to 90% of them seen once. Sequencing used tumor tissue. These TCRs come from a human donor with high-grade serous ovarian cancer.

The chain combines TRBV7-9 with TRBJ2-7; weak D call: TRBD2 (7 bases). There are 15 residues in the CDR3. Germline V gene data show CDR1 as SEHNR and CDR2 as FQNEAQ (reference sequence). V was clipped by 7 bases and J by 7 bases, with 23 bases between them. CDR3 protein: CASIDLEGGAGEQYF. The CDR3 nucleotides read TGTGCCAGCATCGACCTTGAGGGGGGGGCGGGAGAGCAGTACTTC. Combining the CDR3 with reference TRBV7-9 and TRBJ2-7 gives the whole variable domain DTGVSQNPRHKITKRGQNVTFRCDPISEHNRLYWYRQTLGQGPEFLTYFQNEAQLEKSRLLSDRFSAERPKGSFSTLEIQRTEQGDSAMYLCASIDLEGGAGEQYFGPGTRLTVT.

The chain is built from TRBV10-3 and TRBJ2-7; D uncertain. Germline loops: CDR1 ENHRY, CDR2 SYGVKD. Trimming stripped 3 bases from V and 3 bases from J, with 9 bases between. The CDR3 has 13 amino acids. The CDR3 sequence is CAISDDGYYEQYF. The CDR3, as DNA: TGTGCCATCAGTGACGACGGATACTACGAGCAGTACTTC.

As DNA, the CDR3 is TGTGCCAGCAGCTCCCCAGGGTTGGGCTATGGCTACACCTTC. Residues: CASSSPGLGYGYTF. The chain links TRBV7-8 to TRBJ1-2, with D possibly being TRBD1 (5 bases). Trimming shortened V by 4 bases and J by 4 bases, and 13 bases separated the two germline ends. The CDR3 runs 14 residues. Germline CDR1 and CDR2: SGHVS and FQNEAQ. Looking up the rest from reference TRBV7-8 and TRBJ1-2 gives the full variable domain: GAGVSQSPRYKVAKRGQDVALRCDPISGHVSLFWYQQALGQGPEFLTYFQNEAQLDKSGLPSDRFFAERPEGSVSTLKIQRTQQEDSAVYLCASSSPGLGYGYTFGSGTRLTVV.

The V call is TRBV4-1, the J call TRBJ2-7, with D possibly being TRBD1 (6 bases). The CDR3 consists of 15 residues. The germline V gene has CDR1 MGHRA and CDR2 YSYEKL. V was cut by 3 bases and J by 3 bases, with 15 bases left in between. CDR3 amino acids: CASSQAGTPDYEQYF. CDR3 coding DNA: TGCGCCAGCAGCCAGGCCGGGACACCAGACTACGAGCAGTACTTC.

The V gene is TRBV9, the J gene TRBJ2-5; 8 bases fit TRBD2. Germline CDR1 SGDLS, CDR2 YYNGEE. Unmatched junction bases numbered 7, after V lost 4 bases and J lost 5 bases. The CDR3 totals 14 residues. The DNA of the CDR3 is TGTGCCAGCAGCCGGGGCACTAGCGGTGAGACCCAGTACTTC. Its translation is CASSRGTSGETQYF.

This chain connects TRBV4-1 to TRBJ1-2; maybe TRBD1 (5 bases). The CDR3 contains 15 residues. Germline CDR1 is MGHRA and CDR2 is YSYEKL. The V gene lost 0 bases and the J gene lost 8 bases, with 16 bases spanning the gap. Written as DNA, the CDR3 is TGCGCCAGCAGCCAAGATTGGGCCCGCAGGGAAGGCTACACCTTC. Its translation is CASSQDWARREGYTF.

This clone was seen a few times. This chain joins TRBV5-6 and TRBJ2-5; D call uncertain. The end of the DNA aligns better with TRBJ2-7, so the J call may be wrong. Germline V gives CDR1 SGHDT, CDR2 YYEEEE. This CDR3 is built from 12 residues. CDR3 sequence reads: CASSSRSYEQYF. The CDR3 region has the DNA TGTGCCAGCAGCTCACGATCCTACGAGCAGTACTTC.

This clone was seen once. The chain couples TRBV10-1 to TRBJ2-3; 12 bases match TRBD1. CDR3 length equals 14 residues. J was trimmed by 9 bases and V by 6 bases; bases with no gene match: 7. Germline lookup yields CDR1 WNHNN and CDR2 SYGVQD (reference sequence). DNA of the CDR3: TGCGCCAGCAGACCCGGGACAGGGGGCGAAACGCAGTATTTT. This translates into CASRPGTGGETQYF.

V gene TRBV21-1 combines with J gene TRBJ1-5; the table's D call, TRBD1, was not checked against the DNA. TRBV21-1 is a known pseudogene. This CDR3 contains 18 residues. For the CDR3, the DNA is TGTGCCAGCAGCACTCGACAGGGTTTATCCTATAGCAATCAGCCCCAGCATTTT. Amino acid sequence: CASSTRQGLSYSNQPQHF.

The V and J genes are TRBV4-3 and TRBJ2-7, with unresolved D. Germline CDR1 is LGHNA and CDR2 is YSLEER. Trimming left V 2 bases short and J 0 bases short, with 14 bases between. The CDR3 runs 16 residues. As DNA, the CDR3 is TGCGCCAGCAGCCAACGATTAGGAAGGAGCTCCTACGAGCAGTACTTC. Translated, it gives CASSQRLGRSSYEQYF.

V gene TRBV7-2 combines with J gene TRBJ1-2; TRBD1 matches 10 bases. The V gene end was trimmed by 0 bases and the J gene end by 6 bases; junction bases not matched to a gene: 7. The germline V gene has CDR1 SGHTA and CDR2 FQGNSA. CDR3 length: 16 residues. The CDR3 bases are TGTGCCAGCAGCTTAGCTGTCGGGACAGGGGCCAATGGCTACACCTTC. Encoded protein: CASSLAVGTGANGYTF.

J is TRBJ1-2 and V is TRBV4-3, with 10 bases that match TRBD1. V lost 5 bases to trimming and J lost 7 bases; unmatched junction nucleotides: 7. Germline CDR1 is LGHNA and CDR2 is YSLEER. The CDR3 has 14 amino acids. The CDR3 reads CASSFRTGGSGYTF. The CDR3 region has the DNA TGCGCCAGCAGCTTCCGGACAGGGGGATCTGGCTACACCTTC.

The chain is built from TRBV25-1 and TRBJ1-6; D may be TRBD1 (5 bases). CDR1 and CDR2 from the germline V gene are MGHDK and SYGVNS. The CDR3 length is 16 residues. V lost 2 bases to trimming and J lost 7 bases, with 15 bases between them. The CDR3 loop is CASSEPPGRGNSPLHF. CDR3 DNA sequence: TGTGCCAGCAGTGAACCCCCGGGACGGGGGAATTCACCCCTCCACTTT.

As for this clone: The same CDR3 can be traced to other DNA sequences in this sample. The chain is built from TRBV9 and TRBJ2-3; 9 bases are a match to TRBD2. The V segment lost 1 base and the J segment 4 bases; nucleotides outside the gene matches: 4. The CDR3 runs to 15 residues. CDR1 is SGDLS and CDR2 is YYNGEE in the germline V gene. In DNA form, the CDR3 reads TGTGCCAGCAGCGTATGGCGGGGGGGAGCAGATACGCAGTATTTT. Residues: CASSVWRGGADTQYF.

The rearrangement uses TRBV29-1 and TRBJ1-5, with TRBD1 matching over 7 bases. The germline V gene has CDR1 SQVTM and CDR2 ANQGSEA. CDR3 length: 14 amino acids. J was trimmed by 4 bases and V by 6 bases; bases with no gene match: 9. The CDR3 DNA reads as TGCAGCGTAGCGACAGGGCAGCATAATCAGCCCCAGCATTTT. This translates into CSVATGQHNQPQHF.

This clone was seen just once. The rearrangement joins TRBV6-6 to TRBJ1-2; 8 positions match TRBD1. CDR1 is MNHNY, CDR2 SVGAGI, per germline (reference sequence). With V trimmed by 8 bases and J by 4 bases, 6 bases remained unmatched. The CDR3 is made up of 13 amino acids. The CDR3 bases are TGTGCCAGCGGTCCAGGGGGCAGCTATGGCTACACCTTC. The encoded protein is CASGPGGSYGYTF.

The chain joins TRBV7-9 to TRBJ2-5, with a weak D call TRBD2 (5 bases). The germline V gene has CDR1 SEHNR and CDR2 FQNEAQ (reference sequence). CDR3 length: 14 residues. V shed 1 base and J shed 7 bases, with 13 bases lying between them. The CDR3 protein is CASSLESGIGTQYF. CDR3 bases: TGTGCCAGCAGCTTAGAATCGGGAATCGGGACCCAGTACTTC. Drawing the rest from reference TRBV7-9 and TRBJ2-5, the complete variable domain is DTGVSQNPRHKITKRGQNVTFRCDPISEHNRLYWYRQTLGQGPEFLTYFQNEAQLEKSRLLSDRFSAERPKGSFSTLEIQRTEQGDSAMYLCASSLESGIGTQYFGPGTRLLVL.

V is TRBV6-4 and J is TRBJ1-4; weak D call: TRBD1 (5 bases). There are 20 residues in the CDR3. Per the germline V gene, CDR1 is MRHNA and CDR2 is SNTAGT. V was trimmed by 2 bases and J by 4 bases, leaving 26 bases between them. Here the CDR3 reads CASSDDFRPAGTVFNEKLFF. The CDR3 DNA reads as TGTGCCAGCAGTGACGACTTCCGACCTGCTGGGACGGTTTTTAATGAAAAACTGTTTTTT.

The chain is built from TRBV7-9 and TRBJ2-1; 16 positions agree with TRBD2. V lost 0 bases and J lost 4; bases outside the gene matches: 6. Germline V gene sequence: CDR1 SEHNR, CDR2 FQNEAQ (reference sequence). This CDR3 contains 19 residues. CDR3 bases: TGTGCCAGCAGCTTAGCGCGGGGACTAGCGGGGGGGTCGTACAATGAGCAGTTCTTC. It is translated as CASSLARGLAGGSYNEQFF. Variable domain in full (rest from reference TRBV7-9 and TRBJ2-1): DTGVSQNPRHKITKRGQNVTFRCDPISEHNRLYWYRQTLGQGPEFLTYFQNEAQLEKSRLLSDRFSAERPKGSFSTLEIQRTEQGDSAMYLCASSLARGLAGGSYNEQFFGPGTRLTVL.

The J gene is TRBJ2-5, the V gene TRBV9; 8 nucleotides line up with TRBD1. CDR1 SGDLS and CDR2 YYNGEE come from the germline V gene. Trimming cost V 0 bases and J 1 base; bases outside gene matches: 5. The CDR3 loop spans 16 amino acids. Here the CDR3 reads CASSVGGQGVQETQYF. The CDR3 coding sequence is TGTGCCAGCAGCGTAGGAGGACAGGGCGTCCAAGAGACCCAGTACTTC. Using reference TRBV9 and TRBJ2-5 for the parts outside the CDR3, the full variable domain is DSGVTQTPKHLITATGQRVTLRCSPRSGDLSVYWYQQSLDQGLQFLIQYYNGEERAKGNILERFSAQQFPDLHSELNLSSLELGDSALYFCASSVGGQGVQETQYFGPGTRLLVL.

This chain uses TRBV4-1 with TRBJ1-5; D not certain. The CDR3 totals 12 residues. Germline CDR1 is MGHRA and CDR2 is YSYEKL. V was cut by 4 bases and J by 7 bases, with 8 bases left in between. The CDR3 nucleotides read TGCGCCAGCAGCCCCGAGTCGCAGCCCCAGCATTTT. It yields the protein CASSPESQPQHF.

The rearrangement links TRBV28 to TRBJ1-4; possibly TRBD1 for D (5 bases). The V end was cut by 8 bases, the J end by 6 bases, with 10 bases between. Per the germline V gene, CDR1 is MDHEN and CDR2 is SYDVKM. The CDR3 extends over 12 amino acids. CDR3 protein: CASRQRDEKLFF. As DNA, the CDR3 is TGTGCCAGCCGACAGAGAGATGAAAAACTGTTTTTT.

On this clone itself: The sample contains more than one DNA sequence encoding this CDR3. The rearrangement joins TRBV5-6 to TRBJ2-7; no definite D call. V gave up 3 bases and J gave up 3 bases, with 7 bases separating them. The CDR3 length is 12 residues. Germline V gives CDR1 SGHDT, CDR2 YYEEEE. The CDR3 DNA reads as TGTGCCAGCAGCTCAAGACACTACGAGCAGTACTTC. Encoded protein: CASSSRHYEQYF. Full variable domain (remainder filled in from reference TRBV5-6 and TRBJ2-7): DAGVTQSPTHLIKTRGQQVTLRCSPKSGHDTVSWYQQALGQGPQFIFQYYEEEERQRGNFPDRFSGHQFPNYSSELNVNALLLGDSALYLCASSSRHYEQYFGPGTRLTVT.

Here the CDR3 DNA reads TGTGCCAGCAGTTACCAGACGGAGAACTATGGCTACACCTTC. Its translation: CASSYQTENYGYTF. V gene TRBV6-6 combines with J gene TRBJ1-2; no clear D. The CDR3 spans 14 residues. The germline CDR1 and CDR2 sequences are MNHNY and SVGAGI (reference sequence). V was clipped by 2 bases and J by 2 bases, with 9 bases between them.

This chain links TRBV2 with TRBJ1-6, with D possibly TRBD1 on 5 matching bases. Germline assignment: CDR1 SNHLY and CDR2 FYNNEI. The CDR3 is made up of 14 amino acids. Trimming removed 8 bases from V and 1 base from J, with 9 bases in between. The CDR3 bases are TGTGCCAGCTGGGGGAAATCCTATAATTCACCCCTCCACTTT. This codes for CASWGKSYNSPLHF.

V usage is TRBV28 and J usage is TRBJ2-3; D is perhaps TRBD1 or TRBD2 (5 bases each). This CDR3 is built from 12 residues. Germline V gene data show CDR1 as MDHEN and CDR2 as SYDVKM. V was trimmed by 1 base and J by 8 bases, leaving 7 bases between them. The chain's CDR3 is CASSLSGPTQYF. The CDR3 DNA follows: TGTGCCAGCAGTTTATCGGGGCCTACGCAGTATTTT.

DNA of the CDR3: TGTGCCAGCAGACCGGAGACAGGGAGGTACGAGCAGTACTTC. Translation: CASRPETGRYEQYF. The chain links TRBV2 to TRBJ2-7; the D gene is possibly TRBD1 (7 bases). With 6 bases removed from V and 4 bases from J, the gap between germline ends came to 16 bases. This CDR3 region has 14 residues. CDR1 SNHLY and CDR2 FYNNEI come from the germline V gene.

This chain joins TRBV5-1 and TRBJ2-3; 9 nucleotides agree with TRBD1. The CDR3 covers 15 residues. Germline loops: CDR1 SGHRS, CDR2 YFSETQ. With 3 bases clipped from V and 3 bases from J, the junction kept 5 bases outside the gene matches. Written as DNA, the CDR3 is TGCGCCAGCAGCTGGACAGGGGCGAGTACAGATACGCAGTATTTT. Its protein product is CASSWTGASTDTQYF.

The J gene is TRBJ2-5, the V gene TRBV7-6; perhaps TRBD2 as D (7 bases). The CDR3 sequence is 15 residues long. CDR1 is SGHVS, CDR2 FNYEAQ, per germline. V lost 1 base and J 3 bases, leaving 12 bases between the germline ends. The DNA of the CDR3 is TGTGCCAGCAGCTTAGGGGGGGGGACAAAAGAGACCCAGTACTTC. Translated: CASSLGGGTKETQYF.

This sequence joins TRBV6-5 and TRBJ1-5; D not certain. Germline CDR1 is MNHEY and CDR2 is SVGAGI. CDR3 size: 14 residues. The V and J ends lost 3 bases and 3 bases respectively, with 9 bases between them. The DNA of the CDR3 is TGTGCCAGCAGTTATCGGGAGGACAATCAGCCCCAGCATTTT. Protein sequence: CASSYREDNQPQHF.